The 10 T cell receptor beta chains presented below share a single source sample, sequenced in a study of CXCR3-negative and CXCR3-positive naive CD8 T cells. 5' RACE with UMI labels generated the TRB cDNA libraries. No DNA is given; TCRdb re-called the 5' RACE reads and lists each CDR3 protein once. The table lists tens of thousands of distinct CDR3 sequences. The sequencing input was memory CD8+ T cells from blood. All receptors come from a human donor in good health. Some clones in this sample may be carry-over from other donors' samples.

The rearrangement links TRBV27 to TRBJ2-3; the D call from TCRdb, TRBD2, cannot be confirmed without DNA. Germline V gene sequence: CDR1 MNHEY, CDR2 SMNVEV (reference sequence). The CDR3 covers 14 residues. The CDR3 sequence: CASSSTPRGDTQYF.

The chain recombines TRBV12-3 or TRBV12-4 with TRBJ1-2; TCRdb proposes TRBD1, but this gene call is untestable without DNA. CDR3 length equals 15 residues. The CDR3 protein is CASSPGTGGVYGYTF.

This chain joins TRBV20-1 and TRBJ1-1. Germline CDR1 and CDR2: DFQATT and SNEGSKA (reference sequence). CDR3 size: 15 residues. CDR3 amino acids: CSAFVVGGGFSEAFF.

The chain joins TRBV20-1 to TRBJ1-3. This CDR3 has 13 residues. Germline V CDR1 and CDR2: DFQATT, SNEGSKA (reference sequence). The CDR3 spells CSARVVDGNTIYF.

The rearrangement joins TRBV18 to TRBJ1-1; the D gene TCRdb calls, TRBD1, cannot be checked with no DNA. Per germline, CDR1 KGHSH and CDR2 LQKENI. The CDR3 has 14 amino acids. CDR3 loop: CASSTGAWGTEAFF.

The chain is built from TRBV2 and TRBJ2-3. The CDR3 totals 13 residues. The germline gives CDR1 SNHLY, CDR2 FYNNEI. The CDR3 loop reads CASLDWTEDTQYF.

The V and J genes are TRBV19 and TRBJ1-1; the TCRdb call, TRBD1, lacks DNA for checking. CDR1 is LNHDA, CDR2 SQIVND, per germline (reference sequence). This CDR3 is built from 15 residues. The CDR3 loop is CASTPTGEGGTEAFF.

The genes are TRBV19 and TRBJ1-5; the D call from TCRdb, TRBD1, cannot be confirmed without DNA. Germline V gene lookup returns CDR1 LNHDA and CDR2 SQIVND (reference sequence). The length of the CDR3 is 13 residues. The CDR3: CASRETGDQPQHF. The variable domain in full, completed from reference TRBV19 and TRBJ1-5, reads DGGITQSPKYLFRKEGQNVTLSCEQNLNHDAMYWYRQDPGQGLRLIYYSQIVNDFQKGDIAEGYSVSREKKESFPLTVTSAQKNPTAFYLCASRETGDQPQHFGDGTRLSIL.

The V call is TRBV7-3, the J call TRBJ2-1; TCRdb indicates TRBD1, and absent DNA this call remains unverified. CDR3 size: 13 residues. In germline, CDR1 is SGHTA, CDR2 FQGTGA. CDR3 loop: CASSLIPRNEQFF.

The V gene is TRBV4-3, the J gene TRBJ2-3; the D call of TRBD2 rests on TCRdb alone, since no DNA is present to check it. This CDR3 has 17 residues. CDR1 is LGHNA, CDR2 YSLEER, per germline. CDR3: CASSQDPSGTSTDTQYF.